This TCR beta chain originates from a study of CD8 T cells in Susac syndrome. Trimming stripped 6 bases from V and 4 bases from J, with 18 bases between. The length of the CDR3 is 15 residues. Germline V gene lookup returns CDR1 MNHNY and CDR2 SVGAGI (reference sequence). TCR beta from blood CD8+ and CD4+ T cells was sequenced. Random hexamers were used to reverse transcribe roughly 0.45 to 1 ug of RNA. TCRdb redid the calling of the immunoSEQ multiplex PCR reads with MiXCR, one entry per CDR3 protein. The sample yields 100,000 to 150,000 distinct CDR3 sequences, about 92% seen once. This TCR came from a human donor with multiple sclerosis. The chain employs TRBV6-6 and TRBJ2-5; D call uncertain. Source material: CD8+ T cells from PBMCs. This CDR3 is CASSTLGASGETQYF. The CDR3 region has the DNA TGTGCCAGCAGCACCCTTGGCGCGTCAGGAGAGACCCAGTACTTC.